This note documents a single T cell receptor beta chain sequence. Its antigen is unknown. The PCR used 60 Vbeta and 13 Jbeta primers. Data came from immunoSEQ multiplex PCR; TCRdb stores just in-frame clones and leaves some out. The sample lists approximately 140,000 clones, 55% to 80% occurring once. The data stem from a study of cytomegalovirus exposure and HLA in healthy donors. The trim removed 4 bases at V and 10 bases at J, leaving 7 bases unmatched. The CDR3 covers 15 residues. Looked up from germline, CDR1 is SGHAT and CDR2 is FQNNGV. Notes on the study in general: In vitro experiments confirmed that a few CMV-associated chains were specific for CMV antigens. In an earlier analysis, in some 500 donors, most V segments appeared productive either ~87% or ~30% of the time. With later analysis, a missense DCLRE1C variant became linked to TCR beta V- and J-gene trimming.

Sequenced sample: PBMCs. The chain has TRBV11-2 and TRBJ1-6; 10 bases align to TRBD1. The TCR sequence derives from a woman between 40 and 55 years old in good health and CMV-seronegative. The CDR3 spells CASSSRTGGVSPLHF. The CDR3 nucleotides are TGTGCCAGCAGCTCCAGGACAGGGGGTGTCTCACCCCTCCACTTT.